This T cell receptor (beta chain) was sequenced during a study of T cells after yellow fever vaccination. Points from the study as a whole: Post-booster samples contained most primary-vaccination clones (roughly 96% CD4, 88% CD8). Researchers cautioned that FACS-sorted repertoires could harbor abundant clonotypes contaminating from the bulk population.

The CDR3 is 11 amino acids. Between the trimmed V and J ends, which lost 6 bases and 2 bases, there was a span of 5 bases. This clonotype has at least ten counts. The antigen is not known. Universal primer sites and UMIs were introduced during 5'RACE template-switching synthesis of TCR cDNA. Each CDR3 protein gets one entry after TCRdb re-called the 5' RACE reads with MiXCR. The sample lists hundreds of thousands of distinct CDR3 sequences, roughly 12% occurring once. This material consisted of PBMCs, taken on the day of the yellow fever booster vaccination. The chain joins TRBV12-3 or TRBV12-4 to TRBJ2-7, with no clear D. The clonotype originates from a man aged 30 to 45 who received the YFV17D yellow fever vaccine. The CDR3 bases are TGTGCCAGCAGCCGAACCTACGAGCAGTACTTC. Translation gives CASSRTYEQYF.